Shown below are 2 T cell receptor beta chains from a single sample sequenced in a study of shared clonotypes between healthy human individuals. The data were produced by immunoSEQ multiplex PCR, yet TCRdb's version contains in-frame clones alone and is incomplete. The sample consists of more than 900,000 clones, 78% of them appearing once. Sequencing was performed on memory CD4+ T cells from PBMCs. Subset indicated: CD45RA-negative fraction. The receptors originated from a man between 18 and 35 years old in good health. Some clones in this sample may be carry-over from other donors' samples.

The chain has TRBV2 and TRBJ2-3, with D perhaps TRBD1 (6 bases). Between the trimmed V and J ends, which lost 0 bases and 4 bases, there was a span of 11 bases. The CDR3 consists of 15 residues. Germline assignment: CDR1 SNHLY and CDR2 FYNNEI. The CDR3 sequence: CASSEALGGPDTQYF. The CDR3 nucleotides are TGTGCCAGCAGTGAAGCGCTTGGGGGCCCAGATACGCAGTATTTT.

V gene TRBV10-3 combines with J gene TRBJ1-1, with D perhaps TRBD1 (6 bases). Trimming stripped 10 bases from V and 3 bases from J, with 18 bases between. The CDR3 extends over 14 amino acids. The germline V gene has CDR1 ENHRY and CDR2 SYGVKD. This CDR3 is CATHGTSWDTEAFF. In DNA, the CDR3 is TGTGCCACCCATGGGACAAGTTGGGACACTGAAGCTTTCTTT.